This TCR beta chain was recovered during a study of blood T cell repertoires in COVID-19. Study in general: Samples came from the United States, Italy and Spain, spanning acute and convalescent COVID-19. T cells, B-cell-depleted T cells, or PBMCs supplied cDNA or gDNA.

CDR1 SGHDT and CDR2 YYEEEE come from the germline V gene. The CDR3 spans 13 residues. Trimming cost V 6 bases and J 4 bases, with 13 bases left between them. Per the study methods: It was from reference gene primer amplification that nucleated cell counts were estimated. Produced via immunoSEQ multiplex PCR; TCRdb's table is partial and in-frame only. V and J calls and clone size are given by that table; D and trimming were obtained from the DNA. The sample shows under 150,000 clones, 87% of them seen only once. The chain carries TRBV5-6 and TRBJ1-1; possible D gene TRBD1, 5 bases. The sequence came from a man between 50 and 59 years old with active COVID-19. The sequenced sample consisted of peripheral blood. CDR3 in amino acids: CASTIQGVTEAFF. The CDR3 nucleotides read TGTGCCAGCACCATTCAAGGGGTCACTGAAGCTTTCTTT.